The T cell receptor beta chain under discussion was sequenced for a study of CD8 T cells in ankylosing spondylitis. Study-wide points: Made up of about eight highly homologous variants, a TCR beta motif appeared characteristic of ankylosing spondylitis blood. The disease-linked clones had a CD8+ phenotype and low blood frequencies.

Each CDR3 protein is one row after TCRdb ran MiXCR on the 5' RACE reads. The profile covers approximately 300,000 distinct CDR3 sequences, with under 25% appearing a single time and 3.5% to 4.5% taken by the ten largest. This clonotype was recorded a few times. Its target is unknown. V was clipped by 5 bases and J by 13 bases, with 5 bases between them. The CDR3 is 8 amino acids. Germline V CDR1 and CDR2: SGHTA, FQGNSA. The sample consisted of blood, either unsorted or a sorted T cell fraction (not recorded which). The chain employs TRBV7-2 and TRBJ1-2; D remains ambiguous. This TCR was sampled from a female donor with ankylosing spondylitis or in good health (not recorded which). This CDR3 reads CASSPTTF. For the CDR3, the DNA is TGTGCCAGCAGCCCGACCACCTTC.